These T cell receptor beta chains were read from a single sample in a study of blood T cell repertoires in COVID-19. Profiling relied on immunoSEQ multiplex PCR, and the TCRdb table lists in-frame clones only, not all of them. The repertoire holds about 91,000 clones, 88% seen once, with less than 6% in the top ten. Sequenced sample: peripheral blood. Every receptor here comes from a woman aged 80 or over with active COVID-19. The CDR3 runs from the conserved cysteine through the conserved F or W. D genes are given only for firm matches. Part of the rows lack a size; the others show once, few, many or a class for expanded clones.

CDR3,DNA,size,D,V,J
CASSQGRAGLTDTQYF,TGCGCCAGCAGCCAAGGACGGGCAGGGTTAACAGATACGCAGTATTTT,-,-,TRBV4-3,TRBJ2-3
CASSEDWGGKTQYF,TGTGCCAGCAGTGAAGATTGGGGGGGCAAGACCCAGTACTTC,-,-,TRBV25-1,TRBJ2-5
CASSLFYRNSGTQYF,TGTGCCAGCAGTTTATTTTACAGGAATTCGGGTACGCAGTATTTT,-,-,TRBV28,TRBJ2-3
CASSFGTSDFNEQFF,TGTGCCAGCAGTTTCGGGACTAGCGACTTCAATGAGCAGTTCTTC,-,TRBD2,TRBV6-2/TRBV6-3,TRBJ2-1
CASSPPGGNTDTQYF,TGTGCCAGCAGCCCCCCCGGCGGGAATACAGATACGCAGTATTTT,-,-,TRBV7-3,TRBJ2-3
CASSGYRGGGETQYF,TGTGCCAGCAGTGGGTACCGTGGGGGCGGCGAGACCCAGTACTTC,once,-,TRBV25-1,TRBJ2-5
CASSRTGDNQPQHF,TGTGCCAGCAGTCGGACAGGGGACAATCAGCCCCAGCATTTT,-,TRBD1,TRBV7-2,TRBJ1-5
CASSIEGPTGPFVETQYF,TGTGCCAGTAGTATAGAGGGGCCGACAGGGCCTTTCGTGGAGACCCAGTACTTC,once,TRBD1,TRBV19,TRBJ2-5
CASSELDRTDTQYF,TGTGCCAGCAGTGAATTGGACAGAACAGATACGCAGTATTTT,-,-,TRBV25-1,TRBJ2-3
CASSQDRDRGNIQYF,TGCGCCAGCAGCCAAGACCGGGACAGAGGAAACATTCAGTACTTC,-,TRBD1,TRBV4-3,TRBJ2-4
CASSQETGLPGELFF,TGCGCCAGCAGCCAAGAAACAGGGCTCCCCGGGGAGCTGTTTTTT,-,-,TRBV4-1,TRBJ2-2
CASRAGGTDTQYF,TGTGCCAGCAGGGCGGGAGGCACAGATACGCAGTATTTT,-,TRBD2,TRBV2,TRBJ2-3
CATSDSAGIRYNEQFF,TGTGCCACCAGTGATTCCGCCGGGATACGCTACAATGAGCAGTTCTTC,-,-,TRBV24-1,TRBJ2-1
CASSDWTSTDTQYF,TGTGCCAGCTCCGATTGGACAAGCACAGATACGCAGTATTTT,-,-,TRBV27,TRBJ2-3
CASSFELAEQYF,TGTGCCAGCAGCTTTGAACTAGCCGAGCAGTACTTC,-,-,TRBV7-8,TRBJ2-7
CATGAGTLNTGELFF,TGTGCCACCGGAGCCGGGACTCTGAACACCGGGGAGCTGTTTTTT,once,-,TRBV7-6,TRBJ2-2
CASSWDRVNQPQHF,TGTGCCAGTTCCTGGGACAGGGTCAATCAGCCCCAGCATTTT,once,TRBD1,TRBV2,TRBJ1-5
CASSLGRLLTGANVLTF,TGTGCCAGCAGCTTAGGGCGACTTCTCACTGGGGCCAACGTCCTGACTTTC,-,-,TRBV11-2,TRBJ2-6
CASSETLAQGYTF,TGTGCCAGCAGTGAGACTCTAGCGCAGGGCTACACCTTC,once,-,TRBV2,TRBJ1-2
CASRVRGRHNQPQHF,TGTGCCAGCAGAGTTAGGGGAAGGCACAATCAGCCCCAGCATTTT,-,-,TRBV6-4,TRBJ1-5
CASSLGAGGAYEQYF,TGCGCCAGCAGCTTGGGGGCGGGGGGGGCCTACGAGCAGTACTTC,-,TRBD2,TRBV5-1,TRBJ2-7
CASSLGTGGSTQYF,TGTGCCAGCAGCTTAGGGACAGGGGGCAGTACGCAGTATTTT,-,TRBD1,TRBV11-2,TRBJ2-3
CASSPGAGYGYTF,TGTGCCAGCTCACCAGGTGCAGGGTATGGCTACACCTTC,-,-,TRBV18,TRBJ1-2
CAWRHPSGNTIYF,TGTGCCTGGAGACATCCCTCTGGAAACACCATATATTTT,-,-,TRBV30,TRBJ1-3
CASRRYQETQYF,TGTGCCAGCAGGAGGTACCAAGAGACCCAGTACTTC,-,-,TRBV6-5,TRBJ2-5
CASSLVKGAAGELFF,TGTGCCAGCAGCTTAGTTAAAGGGGCGGCCGGGGAGCTGTTTTTT,once,-,TRBV7-6,TRBJ2-2
CASSRSGNSYEQYF,TGTGCCAGCAGTCGTAGCGGGAACTCCTACGAGCAGTACTTC,-,TRBD2,TRBV28,TRBJ2-7
CASSISGQTYEQYF,TGTGCCAGTAGTATATCAGGACAGACCTACGAGCAGTACTTC,-,-,TRBV19,TRBJ2-7
CASSPDGLLETQYF,TGTGCCAGCAGCCCGGATGGACTCCTGGAGACCCAGTACTTC,-,-,TRBV3-1/TRBV3-2,TRBJ2-5
CASSLEGARHNEQFF,TGTGCCAGCAGTCTTGAGGGGGCGCGCCACAATGAGCAGTTCTTC,-,TRBD1,TRBV6-5,TRBJ2-1
CASSIPQTSASWNEQFF,TGTGCCAGTAGTATACCCCAAACTAGCGCCAGCTGGAATGAGCAGTTCTTC,-,TRBD2,TRBV19,TRBJ2-1
CASSQEYPGQGGQETQYF,TGCGCCAGCAGCCAAGAATATCCGGGACAGGGGGGGCAAGAGACCCAGTACTTC,-,TRBD1,TRBV4-1,TRBJ2-5
CASSSSRGVHEQFF,TGTGCCAGCAGTTCGTCCAGGGGGGTTCATGAGCAGTTCTTC,-,-,TRBV27,TRBJ2-1
CASSHQRDRAETQYF,TGTGCCAGTAGTCATCAGCGGGACAGGGCGGAGACCCAGTACTTC,-,TRBD1,TRBV19,TRBJ2-5
CASKSQGGGETQYF,TGTGCCAGCAAATCACAGGGGGGAGGAGAGACCCAGTACTTC,-,TRBD1,TRBV28,TRBJ2-5
CASSRQVPSNEKLFF,TGTGCCAGCAGCCGACAGGTACCGAGTAATGAAAAACTGTTTTTT,-,-,TRBV2,TRBJ1-4
CAIREAPVTGELFF,TGTGCCATCAGGGAGGCCCCGGTCACCGGGGAGCTGTTTTTT,-,-,TRBV10-3,TRBJ2-2
CATSRDRLRETQYF,TGTGCCACCAGCAGAGATCGGTTGCGGGAGACCCAGTACTTC,-,-,TRBV15,TRBJ2-5
CASSFSPGVGEQYF,TGTGCCAGCAGTTTCTCCCCGGGAGTGGGGGAGCAGTACTTC,few,-,TRBV28,TRBJ2-7
CASSPRGVGVWADTQYF,TGTGCCAGCAGCCCCAGGGGAGTGGGGGTTTGGGCAGATACGCAGTATTTT,-,-,TRBV3-1/TRBV3-2,TRBJ2-3
CASSYSELPNYEQYF,TGTGCCAGCAGCTACTCAGAGCTCCCTAACTACGAGCAGTACTTC,-,-,TRBV6-6,TRBJ2-7
CASGGREGSPLHF,TGTGCCAGCGGGGGGAGGGAGGGTTCACCCCTCCACTTT,-,-,TRBV28,TRBJ1-6
CASSLDPTSGRKDTQYF,TGTGCCAGCAGCTTGGATCCCACTAGCGGGAGAAAAGATACGCAGTATTTT,-,TRBD2,TRBV5-4,TRBJ2-3
CASSVAQGGTDTQYF,TGTGCCAGCAGCGTAGCTCAGGGGGGCACAGATACGCAGTATTTT,-,TRBD1,TRBV9,TRBJ2-3
CASSLSTVAKGDTQYF,TGTGCCAGCAGCCTTAGCACGGTGGCCAAAGGAGATACGCAGTATTTT,once,-,TRBV2,TRBJ2-3
CSASHSGGGNNEQFF,TGCAGTGCTAGTCACTCAGGAGGAGGGAACAATGAGCAGTTCTTC,-,-,TRBV20-1,TRBJ2-1
CASTNRWTGGTGELFF,TGTGCCAGTACTAACCGGTGGACAGGGGGCACCGGGGAGCTGTTTTTT,-,TRBD1,TRBV19,TRBJ2-2
CASSRDPSRKTQYF,TGTGCCAGTAGTAGAGATCCTTCTAGGAAGACCCAGTACTTC,-,-,TRBV19,TRBJ2-5
CASSYGRNKPGQGEYGELFF,TGTGCCAGCAGTTATGGAAGAAATAAACCGGGACAGGGGGAATATGGGGAGCTGTTTTTT,-,TRBD1,TRBV27,TRBJ2-2
CASSYSRGGTYGYTF,TGTGCCAGCAGTTACTCGAGGGGGGGCACCTATGGCTACACCTTC,-,-,TRBV6-5,TRBJ1-2